The next 32 T cell receptor beta chains were all read from a single sample in a study of blood T cell repertoires in COVID-19. Sequencing was performed with immunoSEQ multiplex PCR; in TCRdb, only in-frame clones are kept and a portion is missing. The sample has a few hundred thousand clones; around 80% are singletons. Sequencing was performed on peripheral blood. These receptors were collected from a woman over 75 with active or convalescent COVID-19.

The chain links TRBV11-3 to TRBJ2-2, with 12 bases aligning to TRBD1. The germline gives CDR1 SGHNT, CDR2 YENEEA. V lost 10 bases to trimming and J lost 7 bases; unmatched junction nucleotides: 7. The CDR3 totals 14 residues. Here the CDR3 DNA reads TGTGCCACCGGGGGACAGGGGGCTGTCGGGGAGCTGTTTTTT. Amino acid sequence: CATGGQGAVGELFF.

This clone has a single count. V and J are TRBV3-1 (or the pseudogene TRBV3-2) and TRBJ2-1, with D maybe TRBD1 (5 bases). Germline loops: CDR1 LGHDT, CDR2 YNNKEL (reference sequence). Trimming removed 8 bases from V and 4 bases from J, with 15 bases in between. The CDR3 totals 14 residues. The CDR3, as DNA: TGTGCCAGCTCCCCCGATGACAGTTACAATGAGCAGTTCTTC. Protein sequence: CASSPDDSYNEQFF.

The chain combines TRBV10-3 with TRBJ1-5; perhaps TRBD1 as D (5 bases). CDR1 is ENHRY, CDR2 SYGVKD, per germline. The CDR3 is made up of 14 amino acids. Deletions cut 7 bases from V and 0 bases from J, with 10 bases between. The CDR3 reads CAIKDTFSNQPQHF. CDR3 DNA: TGTGCCATCAAGGACACTTTTAGCAATCAGCCCCAGCATTTT.

The rearrangement joins TRBV6-6 to TRBJ1-1, with no clear D. V lost 5 bases and J lost 10, with 14 bases in between. Germline V lookup: CDR1 MNHNY, CDR2 SVGAGI (reference sequence). This CDR3 comprises 12 residues. CDR3 in DNA: TGTGCCAGCAGTACTTTTGGACTGGTAGCTTTCTTT. Residues: CASSTFGLVAFF.

The genes are TRBV2 and TRBJ2-7, with TRBD1 identical over 8 bases. The germline gives CDR1 SNHLY, CDR2 FYNNEI. The CDR3 sequence is 15 residues long. J lost 2 bases, V lost 5 bases, and 8 bases had no gene match. CDR3 sequence reads: CASSTHDRGPYEQYF. The CDR3 nucleotides are TGTGCCAGCAGTACTCATGACAGGGGCCCCTACGAGCAGTACTTC.

The rearrangement joins TRBV5-1 to TRBJ1-1, with 7 positions matching TRBD1. Trimming took 0 bases from V and 5 from J; bases not matched to a gene: 7. CDR1 SGHRS and CDR2 YFSETQ come from the germline V gene. This CDR3 comprises 15 residues. CDR3 DNA sequence: TGCGCCAGCAGCTTGGACGGGCAGGGGGTAACTGAAGCTTTCTTT. Its translation: CASSLDGQGVTEAFF.

The rearrangement uses TRBV3-1 (or the pseudogene TRBV3-2) and TRBJ2-3, with 8 bases that match TRBD2. V dropped 0 bases and J dropped 0; count of bases not matched to a gene: 14. This CDR3 region has 20 residues. Germline CDR1 reads LGHDT; CDR2 reads YNNKEL (reference sequence). The CDR3 spells CASSQDAGGHQFSSTDTQYF. CDR3 sequence (DNA): TGTGCCAGCAGCCAAGATGCGGGGGGCCATCAATTTTCTAGCACAGATACGCAGTATTTT.

This clone was seen more than once but under ten times. The chain links TRBV7-9 to TRBJ1-4; D is undetermined. Germline assignment: CDR1 SEHNR and CDR2 FQNEAQ (reference sequence). V was pared by 4 bases and J by 7 bases, with 16 bases between. The CDR3 is 15 residues long. The CDR3 loop is CASSSQSQPSEKLFF. Here the CDR3 DNA reads TGTGCCAGCAGCTCACAGAGTCAGCCGAGTGAAAAACTGTTTTTT.

The chain joins TRBV7-3 to TRBJ2-2; D may be TRBD1 (6 bases). CDR3 length: 16 amino acids. Between the trimmed V and J ends, which lost 5 bases and 2 bases, there was a span of 15 bases. The germline V gene has CDR1 SGHTA and CDR2 FQGTGA. This CDR3 reads CASSPPGTQNTGELFF. For the CDR3, the DNA is TGTGCCAGCAGCCCTCCCGGGACACAAAACACCGGGGAGCTGTTTTTT.

J is TRBJ2-4 and V is TRBV27, with 10 nucleotides matching TRBD1. This CDR3 has 17 amino acids. With 3 bases clipped from V and 0 bases from J, the junction kept 5 bases outside the gene matches. CDR1 and CDR2 from the germline V gene are MNHEY and SMNVEV (reference sequence). CDR3 loop: CASSFKGQGLAKNIQYF. In DNA form, the CDR3 reads TGTGCCAGCAGTTTTAAGGGACAGGGGTTAGCCAAAAACATTCAGTACTTC.

The chain has TRBV7-2 and TRBJ1-6, with a tentative D call TRBD1 (5 bases). Germline CDR1 is SGHTA and CDR2 is FQGNSA. The CDR3 is 15 residues long. Trimming stripped 1 base from V and 14 bases from J, with 18 bases between. Here the CDR3 DNA reads TGTGCCAGCAGCTTAGACCCAGGCCCAGGGTTGGCCCTCCACTTT. It is translated as CASSLDPGPGLALHF.

The chain couples TRBV9 to TRBJ2-2, with 7 bases identical to TRBD1. Trimming cost V 4 bases and J 2 bases; bases outside gene matches: 8. The CDR3 contains 16 residues. Germline CDR1 SGDLS, CDR2 YYNGEE. CDR3 amino acids: CASSLWGTDNTGELFF. The CDR3 coding sequence is TGTGCCAGCAGCTTGTGGGGGACAGACAACACCGGGGAGCTGTTTTTT.

The chain uses TRBV9 and TRBJ2-1; D perhaps matches TRBD2 (5 bases). CDR1 is SGDLS, CDR2 YYNGEE, per germline. This CDR3 has 14 residues. The V end was cut by 8 bases, the J end by 0 bases, with 12 bases between. CDR3: CARGGRSSYNEQFF. CDR3 bases: TGTGCCAGGGGCGGGCGGAGCTCCTACAATGAGCAGTTCTTC.

The chain joins TRBV5-1 to TRBJ2-5, with 8 bases that match TRBD2. The CDR3 is 16 amino acids. V was pared by 1 base and J by 2 bases, with 7 bases of the junction left unmatched. Germline V gene lookup returns CDR1 SGHRS and CDR2 YFSETQ. CDR3 region: CASSLFLSGAQETQYF. The CDR3 DNA sequence: TGCGCCAGCAGCTTGTTTCTTAGCGGGGCACAAGAGACCCAGTACTTC.

The rearrangement joins TRBV19 to TRBJ2-7, with D possibly matching TRBD1 (6 bases). The CDR3 runs to 16 residues. The ends were cut back, 0 bases at V and 0 bases at J, with 12 bases in the middle. Germline CDR1 reads LNHDA; CDR2 reads SQIVND (reference sequence). CDR3 sequence reads: CASSIDSGTSSYEQYF. The CDR3 nucleotides are TGTGCCAGTAGTATAGACTCCGGGACAAGCTCCTACGAGCAGTACTTC.

The chain is built from TRBV7-9 and TRBJ1-1, with TRBD1 matching over 7 bases. The germline V gene encodes CDR1 SEHNR and CDR2 FQNEAQ (reference sequence). The V and J ends lost 3 bases and 5 bases, in that order; junction bases with no gene match: 15. The CDR3 sequence is 17 residues long. The CDR3 region is CASSFPSPGQIKTEAFF. CDR3 nucleotides: TGTGCCAGCAGCTTTCCCTCTCCGGGACAGATAAAGACTGAAGCTTTCTTT.

The V call is TRBV7-2, the J call TRBJ2-3, with 7 bases that match TRBD2. V shed 4 bases, J shed 4 bases, and the junction held 20 bases outside the gene matches. This CDR3 region has 19 residues. Germline values: CDR1 SGHTA, CDR2 FQGNSA. In DNA, the CDR3 is TGTGCCAGCAGCTCCCGTAAGCGAGAAGCGGGAAGTTTTGCAGATACGCAGTATTTT. Translated: CASSSRKREAGSFADTQYF.

V is TRBV28 and J is TRBJ2-1; the D is unclear. CDR1 is MDHEN and CDR2 is SYDVKM in the germline V gene. This CDR3 has 14 amino acids. V shed 3 bases and J shed 4 bases, with 10 bases lying between them. The CDR3 DNA reads TGTGCCAGCAGTTTTGTCCCAGAATACAATGAGCAGTTCTTC. Protein sequence: CASSFVPEYNEQFF.

The chain carries TRBV19 and TRBJ2-3; 15 nucleotides match TRBD2. Trimming cost V 3 bases and J 4 bases; bases outside gene matches: 2. This CDR3 spans 16 amino acids. The germline gives CDR1 LNHDA, CDR2 SQIVND (reference sequence). The CDR3 DNA reads TGTGCCAGTAGTATGGGACTAGCGGGGGGAGCAGATACGCAGTATTTT. Protein: CASSMGLAGGADTQYF.

CDR3 in amino acids: CASSLAGRGYEQYF. In nucleotides, the CDR3 is TGCGCCAGCAGCTTGGCGGGCAGGGGCTACGAGCAGTACTTC. The V call is TRBV5-1, the J call TRBJ2-7; TRBD1 might be the D (6 bases). The germline V gene encodes CDR1 SGHRS and CDR2 YFSETQ. CDR3 length equals 14 residues. The V gene lost 0 bases and the J gene lost 3 bases, with 10 bases spanning the gap.

In this sample, this clone turned up many times. The chain couples TRBV7-6 to TRBJ2-7; D might be TRBD2 (6 bases). The CDR3 contains 14 residues. Per the germline V gene, CDR1 is SGHVS and CDR2 is FNYEAQ. Trimming stripped 2 bases from V and 2 bases from J, with 10 bases between. CDR3 coding DNA: TGTGCCAGCAGCTTATTAGCGGAAACCTACGAGCAGTACTTC. Protein product: CASSLLAETYEQYF.

The table lists this clone with a few counts. V gene TRBV7-2 combines with J gene TRBJ2-5; a weak D match, TRBD2 (6 bases). The V end lost 0 bases, the J end lost 2 bases, and 28 bases lay between the germline ends. Per germline, CDR1 SGHTA and CDR2 FQGNSA. The CDR3 consists of 21 residues. The CDR3 protein is CASSLAGEAERPLRVQETQYF. CDR3 bases: TGTGCCAGCAGCTTAGCTGGGGAGGCCGAACGGCCCTTAAGAGTACAAGAGACCCAGTACTTC.

The CDR3 nucleotides are TGTGCCAGCTCACCACGGGGGGACAGGACTAACTATGGCTACACCTTC. This codes for CASSPRGDRTNYGYTF. The chain has TRBV18 and TRBJ1-2; 8 bases line up with TRBD1. The CDR3 has 16 amino acids. Germline V CDR1 and CDR2: KGHSH, LQKENI. Unmatched junction bases numbered 4, after V lost 1 base and J lost 0 bases.

The chain carries TRBV27 and TRBJ2-3, with D possibly being TRBD2 (5 bases). CDR1 is MNHEY, CDR2 SMNVEV, per germline (reference sequence). The CDR3 contains 15 residues. Trimming left V 6 bases short and J 5 bases short, with 18 bases between. DNA for the CDR3: TGTGCCAGCAGAGCTCCGGGATGGCGGCGAGATACGCAGTATTTT. It encodes CASRAPGWRRDTQYF.

The CDR3 nucleotides are TGTGCCAGCAACCCGGGGGGCCTAAAAAACATTCAGTACTTC. As protein: CASNPGGLKNIQYF. The chain combines TRBV6-6 with TRBJ2-4, with D perhaps matching TRBD2 (7 bases). The CDR3 extends over 14 amino acids. V was shortened by 7 bases and J by 4 bases, with 14 bases between the two germline ends. Per germline, CDR1 MNHNY and CDR2 SVGAGI (reference sequence).

The chain recombines TRBV7-8 with TRBJ2-5; 12 nucleotides align to TRBD2. CDR1 SGHVS and CDR2 FQNEAQ come from the germline V gene. The length of the CDR3 is 16 residues. V was pared by 4 bases and J by 5 bases, with 8 bases of the junction left unmatched. The CDR3 DNA follows: TGTGCCAGCAGCTACCTAGCGGGGGGGGTTCGGGAGACCCAGTACTTC. Translating gives CASSYLAGGVRETQYF.

The chain joins TRBV10-3 to TRBJ2-3; no clear D gene. Germline CDR1 is ENHRY and CDR2 is SYGVKD. Trimming took off 4 bases at V and 4 bases at J, with 9 bases between the two ends. The CDR3 has 13 residues. The CDR3 reads CAISAQLPDTQYF. The CDR3 nucleotides are TGTGCCATCAGTGCCCAGTTACCAGATACGCAGTATTTT.

In its sample, this clone was seen once. The genes are TRBV5-1 and TRBJ2-3; TRBD2 matches at 9 bases. With V trimmed by 8 bases and J by 6 bases, 16 bases remained unmatched. The CDR3 sequence is 16 residues long. Germline V gene sequence: CDR1 SGHRS, CDR2 YFSETQ. The CDR3 coding sequence is TGCGCCAGTTCTCCCCTCCTAGCGGGATCCTCGGATACGCAGTATTTT. Translation gives CASSPLLAGSSDTQYF.

V and J are TRBV30 and TRBJ2-5; TRBD2 matches 12 bases. The CDR3 runs 15 residues. Germline V gene sequence: CDR1 GTSNPN, CDR2 SVGIG (reference sequence). Unmatched junction bases numbered 6, after V lost 5 bases and J lost 2 bases. DNA of the CDR3: TGTGCCTGGGCCCCGACTAGCGGGGGACAAGAGACCCAGTACTTC. It codes for CAWAPTSGGQETQYF.

This chain links TRBV7-5 with TRBJ2-1; the D call in the table, TRBD2, was not verified against the DNA. TRBV7-5 is a pseudogene locus. This CDR3 contains 14 residues. CDR3 coding DNA: TGTGCCAGAAGCTCCGCCTGGCGCGGCCCAGAGCAGTTCTTC. Its protein product is CARSSAWRGPEQFF.

The chain is built from TRBV28 and TRBJ1-1, with D perhaps matching TRBD1 (5 bases). This CDR3 contains 14 residues. Germline CDR1 is MDHEN and CDR2 is SYDVKM. V was shortened by 2 bases and J by 5 bases, with 12 bases between the two germline ends. The CDR3 is CASSLGGTWTEAFF. Here the CDR3 DNA reads TGTGCCAGCAGTTTAGGAGGGACTTGGACTGAAGCTTTCTTT.

CDR3 nucleotide sequence: TGTGCCTGGGGACAGGCGAATCAGCCCCAGCATTTT. Translation: CAWGQANQPQHF. The chain combines TRBV30 with TRBJ1-5; 7 positions match TRBD1. The CDR3 sequence is 12 residues long. The junction had 2 bases not matched to a gene; V was cut back by 5 bases and J by 4 bases. The germline gives CDR1 GTSNPN, CDR2 SVGIG (reference sequence).